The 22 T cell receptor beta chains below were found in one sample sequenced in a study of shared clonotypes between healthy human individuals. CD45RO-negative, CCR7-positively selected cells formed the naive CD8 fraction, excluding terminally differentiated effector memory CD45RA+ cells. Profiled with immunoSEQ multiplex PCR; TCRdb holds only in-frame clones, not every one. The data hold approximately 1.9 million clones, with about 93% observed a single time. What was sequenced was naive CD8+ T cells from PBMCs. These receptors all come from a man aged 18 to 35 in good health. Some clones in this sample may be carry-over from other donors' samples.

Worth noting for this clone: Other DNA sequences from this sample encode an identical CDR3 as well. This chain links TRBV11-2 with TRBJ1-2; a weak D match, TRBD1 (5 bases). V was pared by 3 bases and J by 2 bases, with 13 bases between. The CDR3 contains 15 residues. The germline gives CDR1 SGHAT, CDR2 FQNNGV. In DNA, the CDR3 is TGTGCCAGCAGCTTGGATCGGACACTGAACTATGGCTACACCTTC. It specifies CASSLDRTLNYGYTF.

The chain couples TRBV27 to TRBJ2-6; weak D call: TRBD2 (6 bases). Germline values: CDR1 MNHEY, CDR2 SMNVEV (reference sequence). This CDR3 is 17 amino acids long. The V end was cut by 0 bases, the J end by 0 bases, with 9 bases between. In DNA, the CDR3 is TGTGCCAGCAGTTTATCGGGAGGAGCCTCTGGGGCCAACGTCCTGACTTTC. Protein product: CASSLSGGASGANVLTF.

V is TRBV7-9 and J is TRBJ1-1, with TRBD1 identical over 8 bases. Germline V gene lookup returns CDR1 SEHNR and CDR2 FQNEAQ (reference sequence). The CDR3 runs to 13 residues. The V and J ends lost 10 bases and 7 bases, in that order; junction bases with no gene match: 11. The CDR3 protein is CATTTGDRFEAFF. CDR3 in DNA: TGTGCCACCACGACGGGGGACAGGTTTGAAGCTTTCTTT.

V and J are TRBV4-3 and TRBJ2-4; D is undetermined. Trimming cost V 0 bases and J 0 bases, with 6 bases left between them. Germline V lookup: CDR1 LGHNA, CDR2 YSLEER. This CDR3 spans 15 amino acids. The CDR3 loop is CASSQDRVAKNIQYF. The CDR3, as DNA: TGCGCCAGCAGCCAAGATAGAGTAGCCAAAAACATTCAGTACTTC.

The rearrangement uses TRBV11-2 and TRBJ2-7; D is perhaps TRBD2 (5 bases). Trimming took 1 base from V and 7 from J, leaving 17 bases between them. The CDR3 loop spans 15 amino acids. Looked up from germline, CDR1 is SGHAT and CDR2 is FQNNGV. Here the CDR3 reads CASSLVSPRDGEQYF. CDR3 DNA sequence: TGTGCCAGCAGCTTAGTGTCTCCTCGGGATGGGGAGCAGTACTTC.

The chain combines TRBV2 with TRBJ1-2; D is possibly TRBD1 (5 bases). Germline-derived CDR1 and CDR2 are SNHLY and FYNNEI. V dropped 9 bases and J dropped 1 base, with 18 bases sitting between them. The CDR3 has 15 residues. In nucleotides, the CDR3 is TGTGCCAGGAGGCAGGGTCCTGAGTTTAACTATGGCTACACCTTC. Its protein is CARRQGPEFNYGYTF.

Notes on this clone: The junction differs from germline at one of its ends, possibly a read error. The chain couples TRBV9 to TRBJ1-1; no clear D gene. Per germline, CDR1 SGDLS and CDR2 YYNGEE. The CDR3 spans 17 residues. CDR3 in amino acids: CTSSVDDGSEMNTEAFF. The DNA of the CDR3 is TGTACCAGCAGCGTAGATGACGGGAGTGAAATGAACACTGAAGCTTTCTTT.

CDR3 in amino acids: CASSEIKRGTGSDTQYF. The DNA for the CDR3 is TGTGCCAGCAGCGAGATTAAGAGGGGCACGGGGTCAGATACGCAGTATTTT. V and J are TRBV11-2 and TRBJ2-3; D tentatively reads TRBD1 or TRBD2 (5 bases each). This CDR3 has 17 residues. V lost 5 bases and J 4 bases, leaving 22 bases between the germline ends. From germline, CDR1 is SGHAT and CDR2 FQNNGV. Based on the CDR3 plus reference TRBV11-2 and TRBJ2-3, the full variable domain is EAGVAQSPRYKIIEKRQSVAFWCNPISGHATLYWYQQILGQGPKLLIQFQNNGVVDDSQLPKDRFSAERLKGVDSTLKIQPAKLEDSAVYLCASSEIKRGTGSDTQYFGPGTRLTVL.

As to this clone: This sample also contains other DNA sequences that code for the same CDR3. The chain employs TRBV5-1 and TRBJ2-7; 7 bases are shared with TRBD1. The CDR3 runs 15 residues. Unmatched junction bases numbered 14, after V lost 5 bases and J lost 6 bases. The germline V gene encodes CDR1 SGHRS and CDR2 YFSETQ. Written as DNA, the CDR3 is TGCGCCAGCAGTTCCCGAATCCAGGGACAGACCGAGCAGTACTTC. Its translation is CASSSRIQGQTEQYF.

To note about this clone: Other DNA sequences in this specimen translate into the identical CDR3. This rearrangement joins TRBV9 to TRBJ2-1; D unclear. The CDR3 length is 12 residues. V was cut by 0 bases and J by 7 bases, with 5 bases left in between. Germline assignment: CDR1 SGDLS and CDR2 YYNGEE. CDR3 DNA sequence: TGTGCCAGCAGCGTAGGTGTTAATGAGCAGTTCTTC. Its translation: CASSVGVNEQFF.

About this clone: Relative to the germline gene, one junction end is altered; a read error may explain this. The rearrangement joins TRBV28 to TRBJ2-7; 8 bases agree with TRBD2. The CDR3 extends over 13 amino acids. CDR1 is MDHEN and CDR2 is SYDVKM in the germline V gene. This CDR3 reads CASSTGTRTLWDF. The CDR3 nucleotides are TGTGCCAGCAGTACCGGGACTAGGACCCTGTGGGACTTC.

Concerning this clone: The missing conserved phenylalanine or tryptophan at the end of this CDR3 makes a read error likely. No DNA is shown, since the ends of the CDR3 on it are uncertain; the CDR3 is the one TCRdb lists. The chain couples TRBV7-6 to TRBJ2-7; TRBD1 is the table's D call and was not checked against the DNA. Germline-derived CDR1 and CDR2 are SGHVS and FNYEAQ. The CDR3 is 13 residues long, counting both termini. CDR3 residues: CASSVTSWGDRDT.

The CDR3 here is CASSPTSLTRPGLAGGIDTQYF. The DNA of the CDR3 is TGCGCCAGCAGCCCTACCTCCCTCACAAGGCCGGGACTAGCGGGAGGGATAGATACGCAGTATTTT. This chain links TRBV4-1 with TRBJ2-3; 16 bases align to TRBD2. With 4 bases clipped from V and 5 bases from J, the junction kept 21 bases outside the gene matches. Germline-derived CDR1 and CDR2 are MGHRA and YSYEKL. The CDR3 consists of 22 residues.

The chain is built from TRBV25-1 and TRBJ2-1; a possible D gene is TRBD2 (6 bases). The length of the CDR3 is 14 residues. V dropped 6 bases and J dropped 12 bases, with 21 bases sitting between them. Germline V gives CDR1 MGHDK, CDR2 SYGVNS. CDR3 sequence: CASRDRGSPGGQFF. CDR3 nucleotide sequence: TGTGCCAGCAGAGACCGGGGCTCCCCCGGGGGGCAGTTCTTC.

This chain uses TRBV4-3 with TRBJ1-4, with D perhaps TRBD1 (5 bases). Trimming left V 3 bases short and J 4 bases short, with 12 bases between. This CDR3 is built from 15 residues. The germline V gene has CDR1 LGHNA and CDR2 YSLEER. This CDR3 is CASSQGGTFNEKLFF. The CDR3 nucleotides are TGCGCCAGCAGCCAGGGAGGGACCTTTAATGAAAAACTGTTTTTT.

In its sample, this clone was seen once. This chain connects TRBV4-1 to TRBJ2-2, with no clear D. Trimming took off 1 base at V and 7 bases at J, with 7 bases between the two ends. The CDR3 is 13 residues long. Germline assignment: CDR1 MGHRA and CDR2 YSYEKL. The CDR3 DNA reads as TGCGCCAGCAGCCAAGGTTTAAGCGGGGAGCTGTTTTTT. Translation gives CASSQGLSGELFF.

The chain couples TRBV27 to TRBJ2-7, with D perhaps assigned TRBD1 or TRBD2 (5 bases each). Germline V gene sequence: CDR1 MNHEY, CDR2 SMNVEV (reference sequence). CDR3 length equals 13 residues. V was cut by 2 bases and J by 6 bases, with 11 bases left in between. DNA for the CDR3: TGTGCCAGCAGTTTACCGTCCGGGACCGAGCAGTACTTC. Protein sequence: CASSLPSGTEQYF.

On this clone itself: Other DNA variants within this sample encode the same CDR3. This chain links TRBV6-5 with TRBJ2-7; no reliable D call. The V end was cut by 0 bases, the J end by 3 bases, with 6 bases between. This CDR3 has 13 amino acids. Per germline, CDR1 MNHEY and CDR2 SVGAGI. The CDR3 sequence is CASSYSDGYEQYF. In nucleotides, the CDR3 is TGTGCCAGCAGTTACTCGGATGGCTACGAGCAGTACTTC.

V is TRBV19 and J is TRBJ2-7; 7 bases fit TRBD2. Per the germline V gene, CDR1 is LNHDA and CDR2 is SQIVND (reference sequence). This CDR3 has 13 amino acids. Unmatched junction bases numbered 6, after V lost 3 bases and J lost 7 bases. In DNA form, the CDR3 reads TGTGCCAGTAGTATCCAGCGGGATGGGGAGCAGTACTTC. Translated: CASSIQRDGEQYF. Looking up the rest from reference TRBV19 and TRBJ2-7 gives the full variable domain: DGGITQSPKYLFRKEGQNVTLSCEQNLNHDAMYWYRQDPGQGLRLIYYSQIVNDFQKGDIAEGYSVSREKKESFPLTVTSAQKNPTAFYLCASSIQRDGEQYFGPGTRLTVT.

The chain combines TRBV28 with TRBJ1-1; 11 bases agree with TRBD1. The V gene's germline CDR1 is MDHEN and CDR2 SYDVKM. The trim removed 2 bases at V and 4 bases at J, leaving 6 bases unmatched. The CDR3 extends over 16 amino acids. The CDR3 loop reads CASSLSIGTGGTEAFF. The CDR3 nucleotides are TGTGCCAGCAGTTTAAGTATAGGGACAGGGGGCACTGAAGCTTTCTTT.

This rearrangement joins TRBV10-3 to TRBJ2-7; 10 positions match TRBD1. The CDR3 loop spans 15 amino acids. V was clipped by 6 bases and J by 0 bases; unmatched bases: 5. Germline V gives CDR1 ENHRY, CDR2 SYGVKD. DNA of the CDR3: TGTGCCATCAGACCCGACAGGGGGCCCTCCTACGAGCAGTACTTC. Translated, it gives CAIRPDRGPSYEQYF.

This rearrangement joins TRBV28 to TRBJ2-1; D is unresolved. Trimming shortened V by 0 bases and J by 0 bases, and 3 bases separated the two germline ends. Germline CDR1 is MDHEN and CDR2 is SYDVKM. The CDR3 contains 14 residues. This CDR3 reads CASSLWTSYNEQFF. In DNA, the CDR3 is TGTGCCAGCAGTTTATGGACCTCCTACAATGAGCAGTTCTTC.